Given below is one T cell receptor (beta chain) in context. This clonotype was counted ten times or more. No cognate antigen has been identified for it. Base-call qualities are not available, and no considerably larger clone is one nucleotide away. The reads were generated on an Illumina HiSeq 2500. Quantitative 5'-RACE with molecular barcodes was the method used to prepare the TCR beta libraries. Regarding the original processing steps: Disease-linked TCR variants were identified with a new computational method built on a probabilistic model of VDJ rearrangement. TCRdb cleaned the public reads at Q25 with fastp, built clones with MiXCR and kept in-frame beta chains. Each entry merges the rows of one CDR3 protein and shows their most common DNA and genes. In this record, the V and J calls reflect TCRdb's handling and not the investigators' own analysis. Here the sample has 200,000 or so distinct CDR3 sequences; roughly 25% occur a single time. Approximately 6.6% of the sample goes to the ten largest clones.

The CDR3 holds 13 amino acids from the cysteine to the phenylalanine. Only CDR3 DNA remains: 39 bases, in frame from the first base. The germline V gene sets CDR1 to SGHAT and CDR2 to FQNNGV. The junction shows trimming of 5 bases on V and 0 bases on J, plus 5 bases between the germline ends. The record originates from a study of CD8 T cells in ankylosing spondylitis (dated by TCRdb to 2015 to 2018). Regarding the study in general: T cell receptor beta repertoires were profiled in healthy donors and ankylosing spondylitis patients so that disease-linked TCR variants could be found. The full study cohort was made up of about 25 ankylosing spondylitis patients and some 100 healthy donors. Peripheral blood was sampled, and synovial fluid was additionally collected from ankylosing spondylitis patients.

Summary of the overall study and its limitations: A TCR beta motif of eight highly homologous amino acid variants appeared characteristic of blood from ankylosing spondylitis patients. According to the report, matched synovial fluid samples from ankylosing spondylitis patients were significantly enriched for the disease-linked clones. Some motif variants had previously been reported in the synovial fluid and blood of reactive arthritis patients, which suggests shared mechanisms of disease initiation. The disease-linked clones showed a CD8+ phenotype and occurred at relatively low frequencies in peripheral blood.

The rearranged chain carries TRBV11-2 and TRBJ1-5; the D gene is not confidently resolved. The sequencing sample was made of blood, either unsorted or a sorted T cell fraction (not recorded which). The sequence came from a male donor with ankylosing spondylitis or in good health (not recorded which). The sequence in DNA is TGTGCCAGCAGCGGGGTTAGCAATCAGCCCCAGCATTTT. This gives the protein CASSGVSNQPQHF.